This TCR beta chain was captured in a study of T cells in Graves' hyperthyroidism and ophthalmopathy. This clonotype was counted at least ten times. Its target is not known. Fresh peripheral blood, roughly 9.3 ml, was the source of the PBMCs. Study-wide points: Model output signaled ophthalmopathy a median roughly 6 months ahead of onset. Most thyroid clonotypes that were expanded above 0.001 also turned up in blood. From stable hyperthyroidism, ophthalmopathy was separated by a 13 V-J model.

Amplified TCR beta CDR3 regions derived from RNA transcripts. HTBI primers were employed in a first-round RT-PCR of the TCR CDR3. A single record per CDR3 protein comes from TCRdb applying MiXCR to the multiplex PCR reads. The profile shows roughly 250,000 distinct CDR3 sequences, about a sixth of them singletons. The source material was blood. This receptor was identified in a woman aged 18-29 years with Graves' ophthalmopathy.

CDR3 residues: CSARYGGDYNEQFF. Here the CDR3 DNA reads TGCAGTGCTAGATACGGGGGGGACTACAATGAGCAGTTCTTC. This chain joins TRBV20-1 and TRBJ2-1, with 8 bases aligning to TRBD2. The CDR3 extends over 14 amino acids. V gave up 2 bases and J gave up 3 bases; unmatched junction bases: 3. The germline V gene encodes CDR1 DFQATT and CDR2 SNEGSKA (reference sequence).